This T cell receptor (beta chain) was captured in a study of blood T cells in healthy people across ages (dated by TCRdb to the mid-2010s). Background on the whole study: In model experiments, template switching captured roughly one uniquely barcoded TCR beta cDNA molecule for every two T cells. To track age-related changes in TCR beta repertoire diversity, the study relied on deep sequencing normalized with unique cDNA molecular identifiers. The donors were split into four age groups: young (average about 15 years), middle-aged (over 35), aged (approximately 60) and long-lived (over 75). To avoid experimental bias, donors of different ages were distributed randomly across sequencing lanes. Two additional independent replicas of 1 million unique cDNA reads from the same blood draw were analyzed for two donors (one aged 18 to 30 and one aged 80 or older). Results the study describes overall, beyond this receptor: Because profiling used bulk unsorted PBMCs, naive and antigen-experienced compartments could not be compared conclusively. Total diversity estimates from one million sequenced T cells were considered lower bounds and underestimates. Because the CMV infection status of the donors was unknown, age-related changes in expanded clonotypes may potentially have been confounded. There was a strong correlation between observed TCR beta diversity and the percentage of naive T cells measured by flow cytometry. The long-lived group showed more naive CD4+ T cells, fewer expanded clones and increased TCR diversity than the aged group, suggesting age selection. As age increased, observed TCR beta diversity per million T cells dropped in a roughly linear way, and a significant reduction was already evident by age around 41.

Systemically healthy Caucasian individuals from Russia, 39 in total and aged roughly 6 to 100 years, were included as donors. Each donor gave around 9.9 milliliters of peripheral blood, collected into EDTA-treated Vacutainer tubes. Ficoll-Paque density-gradient centrifugation was used to isolate PBMCs, with at least 7 million per sample. Trizol reagent was used to extract total RNA from the PBMCs, yielding at least 6 micrograms per sample. Naive CD45RAhigh/CD27high T cell percentages were measured by flow cytometry on a PBMC aliquot from every donor. Receptor amplification or capture employed 5' RACE. For sequencing, an Illumina HiSeq 2500 was employed. A second about 7 to 12 cycle PCR used a sample-barcoded 5' primer and a J-beta primer mix. A template-switch 5' adaptor carrying 12 random nucleotides introduced a unique molecular identifier onto each TCR beta cDNA molecule. Each sample yielded at least 3 million CDR3-containing paired-end reads. The Mint cDNA synthesis kit, primed by a TRBC-specific oligonucleotide, was used to synthesize first-strand cDNA from all RNA. Following uracil-DNA glycosylase treatment, all cDNA underwent a first 18-cycle PCR with the universal primers M1SS and BC2_uni_R. Per the original workflow: Normalization of each sample was performed by random selection of 1 million high-quality reads, each carrying a distinct molecular identifier. Instead of being binned into consensus sequences, reads that shared molecular identifiers were thrown out. MiTCR, with a Q25 quality threshold and the strictest error-elimination algorithm, was used for CDR3 identification, clonotype clustering and error correction. Lower-bound total TCR beta diversity was estimated with a nonparametric unseen species model using Euler transformation. TCRdb reanalyzed the raw reads on its own, using fastp at Q25 for trimming and MiXCR for clone calling, and kept in-frame beta chains. Here each entry gathers all rows of one CDR3 protein and keeps the most common genes and DNA. TCRdb's processing, not the authors' own work, is the source of the V and J calls. Counted in this sample were around 1,600,000 distinct CDR3 sequences; roughly 43% of them appeared once. Under 5% of the sample is held by the ten biggest clonotypes.

With respect to this clonotype: Which antigen it targets is not known. The junction departs from germline at one end; a sequencing error may be responsible.

Sequenced material: blood. This sequence was found in a woman aged 18-30 years in good health.

Here is the DNA: TGTGCCAGCAGCCCCCGGTCCCTGGGTTATGGCCACACCTTC. This yields the protein CASSPRSLGYGHTF. This chain joins TRBV3-1 to TRBJ1-2, with no D gene named confidently. The CDR3, cysteine through phenylalanine, is 14 amino acids long. CDR3 DNA is the only sequence kept; it has 42 bases, read in frame from the first base. Taken from the germline V gene (reference sequence), the CDR1 and CDR2 loops are LGHDT and YNNKEL.